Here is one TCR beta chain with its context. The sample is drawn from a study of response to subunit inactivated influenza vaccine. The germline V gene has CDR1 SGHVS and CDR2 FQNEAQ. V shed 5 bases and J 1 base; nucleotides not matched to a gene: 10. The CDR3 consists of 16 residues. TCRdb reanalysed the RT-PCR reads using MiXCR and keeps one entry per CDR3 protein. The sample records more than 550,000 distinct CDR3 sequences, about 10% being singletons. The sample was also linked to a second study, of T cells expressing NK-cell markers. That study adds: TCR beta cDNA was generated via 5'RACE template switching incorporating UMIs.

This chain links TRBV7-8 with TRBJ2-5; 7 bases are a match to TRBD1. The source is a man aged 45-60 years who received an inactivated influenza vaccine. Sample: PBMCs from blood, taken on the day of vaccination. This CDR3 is CASSPRTGDIQETQYF. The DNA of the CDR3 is TGTGCCAGCAGCCCCCGTACAGGGGACATCCAAGAGACCCAGTACTTC.